This TCR beta chain was sequenced during a study of blood T cell repertoires in COVID-19. Profiling relied on immunoSEQ multiplex PCR, and the TCRdb table lists in-frame clones only, not all of them. The sample lists roughly 290,000 clones, approximately 85% occurring once. What the recovered Cohort 3 donors had was two negative PCRs, clearance, or symptom resolution. The CDR3 sequence is 15 residues long. Trimming pared 0 bases from V and 1 base from J, leaving 11 bases between. In germline, CDR1 is GTSNPN, CDR2 SVGIG (reference sequence). This clone was observed a few times. Sequencing used PBMCs or T cells enriched from blood (not recorded which). This TCR came from a young man who had recovered from COVID-19. The rearrangement uses TRBV30 and TRBJ2-3; D remains unclear. CDR3 amino acids: CAWSVQSQGTDTQYF. The CDR3, as DNA: TGTGCCTGGAGTGTACAGTCGCAGGGCACAGATACGCAGTATTTT.